This TCR beta chain was recovered during a study of T cells after posttransplantation cyclophosphamide. The study's findings and limits: Skin or GI-infiltrating T cells shared few TRB sequences with blood. Donor CD8+ memory clones often dominated recipient blood repertoires at later times. After PTCy, TRB diversity resembled that of CNI/methotrexate controls.

Peripheral blood was collected from the related graft donor on the marrow donation day. CDR3 length: 13 residues. With 4 bases removed from V and 1 base from J, the gap between germline ends came to 10 bases. Per germline, CDR1 GTSNPN and CDR2 SVGIG (reference sequence). Data came from immunoSEQ multiplex PCR; TCRdb stores just in-frame clones and leaves some out. This sample carries about 33,000 clones, none of them present only once. This clone was detected ten times or more. Its specificity is not known. The source of this sequence is a woman aged 25 to 39 in good health and a related stem cell transplant donor. The gene calls are TRBV30 and TRBJ1-1; no firm D call. The sample comprised PBMCs. Here the CDR3 DNA reads TGTGCCTGGACCAGGATTGCGAACACTGAAGCTTTCTTT. It yields the protein CAWTRIANTEAFF.